This entry is about one T cell receptor (beta chain). The table lists this clone with a count of one. The specificity of this receptor is unknown. No much larger clone is present one base from it, and per-base qualities are unavailable. The germline V and J ends show losses of 7 bases and 5 bases respectively, and no gene match explains 7 bases of the junction. Inclusive of the bounding cysteine and phenylalanine, the CDR3 is 13 residues long. The retained sequence is limited to the CDR3, 39 bases, with the frame set at the first base. The germline V gene provides CDR1 KGHDR and CDR2 SFDVKD. This specimen belongs to a study of blood T cell repertoires in COVID-19 (TCRdb year 2020). Regarding the complete study: The collaborator samples originated in the United States, Italy and Spain and spanned the acute and convalescent phases of COVID-19. The material from the prospective study consisted of cDNA or gDNA derived from T cells, B-cell-depleted T cells, or PBMCs. Deeply sampled blood TCRbeta repertoires from subjects exposed to, actively infected with, or recovered from COVID-19 were included in the dataset. A freely available public database, intended as a resource for researchers studying the immune response to SARS-CoV-2, is where the repertoires were released. Samples were obtained from the ongoing ImmuneRACE study (first 160 participants) and from over 1,000 subjects provided by 6 global collaborators. Nearly every sample came with metadata listing a de-identified subject ID, COVID-19 status, age in years and sex. Where available, HLA class I and class II types were taken from metadata supplied by the sample provider and were not determined by assay-based typing.

The immunoSEQ Assay, a bias-controlled multiplex PCR, was used to amplify TCRbeta CDR3 regions from genomic DNA. The published analysis was carried out like this. The number of nucleated cells in each sample was estimated from the amplification of reference gene primers within the assay. To quantify the absolute abundance of each unique TCRbeta CDR3 rearrangement, sequence reads were collapsed and filtered. For each sample, productive Simpson clonality was calculated as the square root of Simpson's diversity index over productive rearrangements. TCRdb mirrors the immuneACCESS table, restricted to in-frame sequences. Some clones are absent from its copies; in checked studies, under half trace to an unresolved V gene, and the reason for the others is unknown. V and J calls plus clone size are reproduced from that table; the DNA served to infer D and trimming. A total of around 150,000 clones appear in this sample, over 70% of them only once. Approximately 3% of the sample rests with the top ten.

The collaborating institutions used their own protocols to collect whole blood in K2EDTA tubes. For TCRbeta analysis, collaborator samples were shipped as frozen whole blood, as isolated PBMCs, or as DNA extracted from either sample type. Beyond this particular receptor, the publication reports: Clinical and demographic metadata were provided uncurated, with the amount varying by source and participant.

This receptor was taken from a man in his 70s with acute or convalescent COVID-19. The chain is made from TRBV24-1 and TRBJ2-7, with 7 bases aligning to TRBD1. What was sequenced was peripheral blood. The CDR3 protein sequence reads: CATSRQGTNEQYF. Here is the DNA: TGTGCCACCAGCCGACAGGGCACCAACGAGCAGTACTTC.